This entry describes one TCR beta chain. What it binds is unknown. Germline V gene lookup returns CDR1 SQVTM and CDR2 ANQGSEA. CDR3 size: 18 residues. The J segment lost 3 bases and the V segment lost 6 bases, leaving 18 bases of the junction unmatched. The data were taken from a study of OX40 agonist ivuxolimab in advanced cancers. Study as a whole: Eligibility rules accepted prior anti-PD-1, anti-PD-L1 or anti-CTLA-4 therapy, and 35% to 45% had some. Broader study findings: Both CD4+ and CD8+ T cell populations in blood had undergone clonal expansion by week 6 at 0.1 to 3.0 mg/kg. CD8+ T cells showed, on average, more clonal expansion than CD4+ cells.

The table came from immunoSEQ multiplex PCR; TCRdb's copy has only in-frame clones and leaves some out. This sample yields about 63,000 clones, of which roughly 89% are seen a single time; around 0.8% belongs to the top ten. The starting material was CD4+ or CD8+ T cells sorted from blood, obtained in a trial of the OX40 agonist ivuxolimab. The chain couples TRBV29-1 to TRBJ2-3; 10 positions agree with TRBD2. The clonotype was recovered from an adult with an advanced solid tumor such as melanoma, head and neck, liver or kidney cancer. The CDR3: CSVDRWTSGRLKTDTQYF. In nucleotides, the CDR3 is TGCAGCGTGGACAGGTGGACTAGCGGACGACTCAAGACAGATACGCAGTATTTT.